This T cell receptor (beta chain) originates from a study of regulatory T cells in long-lasting Graves disease. The sample holds many counts of this clonotype. Antigen: not known. General study findings and limits: Among the persistent patients, 2,741 public clonotypes were shared, more than the roughly 970 shared among new patients.

Building the TCR beta libraries relied on iRepertoire HTBI primers, and CDR3 regions underwent Arm-PCR. TCRdb processed the multiplex PCR reads anew with MiXCR; each CDR3 protein has one entry. The sample contains approximately 540,000 distinct CDR3 sequences, more than 10% of which appear only once. Time point of the sample: newly diagnosed GD, antithyroid drugs for less than 3 months. Isolated PBMC RNA provided the starting material for the TCR library. These data were also filed under a second study, of T cells in Graves' hyperthyroidism and ophthalmopathy. As that report states: Uncontrolled infection, other autoimmune disease, pregnancy and lactation each barred patients from inclusion.

This clonotype originated in a woman aged 25 to 39 with Graves disease. The sequenced sample was peripheral blood mononuclear cells (PBMCs), obtained at new diagnosis, from a patient treated with antithyroid drugs.

CDR3 sequence (DNA): TGTGCCAGCAGTTCAGATGGCTGGGCGTGGGAGCAGTACTTC. Translated, it gives CASSSDGWAWEQYF. The rearrangement joins TRBV6-5 to TRBJ2-7; no clear D. V lost 4 bases to trimming and J lost 7 bases, with 17 bases between them. In germline, CDR1 is MNHEY, CDR2 SVGAGI. The CDR3 spans 14 residues.